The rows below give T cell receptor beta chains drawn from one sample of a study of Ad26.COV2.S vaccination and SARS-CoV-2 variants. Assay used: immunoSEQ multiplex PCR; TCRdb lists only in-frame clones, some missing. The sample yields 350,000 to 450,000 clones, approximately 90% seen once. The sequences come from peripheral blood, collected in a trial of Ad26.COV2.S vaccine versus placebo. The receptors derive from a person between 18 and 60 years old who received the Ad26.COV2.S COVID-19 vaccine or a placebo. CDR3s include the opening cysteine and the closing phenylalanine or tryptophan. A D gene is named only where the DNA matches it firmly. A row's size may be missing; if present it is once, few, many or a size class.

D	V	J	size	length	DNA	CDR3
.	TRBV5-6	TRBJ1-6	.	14	TGTGCCAGCAGCTTGGCAGTCGGGGGATCGCCCCTCCACTTT	CASSLAVGGSPLHF
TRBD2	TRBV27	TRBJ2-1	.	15	TGTGCCAGCAGTTTACTAGGACTAGGAGGGAATGAGCAGTTCTTC	CASSLLGLGGNEQFF
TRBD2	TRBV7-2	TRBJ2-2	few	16	TGTGCCAGCAGCTTAGTTTCCGGGAGGAGGACCGGGGAGCTGTTTTTT	CASSLVSGRRTGELFF
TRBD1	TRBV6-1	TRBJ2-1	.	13	TGTGCCAGCAGTGAATACGACAGGGATGAGCAGTTCTTC	CASSEYDRDEQFF
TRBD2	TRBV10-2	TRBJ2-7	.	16	TGCGCCAGCAGTGAACCCGCCCTAGCGGCTTCCTTCGAGCAGTACTTC	CASSEPALAASFEQYF
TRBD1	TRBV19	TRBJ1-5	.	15	TGTGCCAGTAGCCCCGGGACAGGGATTCGTCAGCCCCAGCATTTT	CASSPGTGIRQPQHF
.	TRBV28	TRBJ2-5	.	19	TGTGCCAGCAGTTCCTTGGACAGGGGTCTAGCGGGTTCCCAAGAGACCCAGTACTTC	CASSSLDRGLAGSQETQYF
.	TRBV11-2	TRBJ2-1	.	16	TGTGCCAGCAGCTTTGTTTCGGTTGGCCGTTACAATGAGCAGTTCTTC	CASSFVSVGRYNEQFF
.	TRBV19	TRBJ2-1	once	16	TGTGCCAGTAGTATAGATTCAGGGAGCTCCTACAATGAGCAGTTCTTC	CASSIDSGSSYNEQFF
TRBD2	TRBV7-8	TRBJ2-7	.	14	TGTGCCAGCAGCCGGCGGGAGGGGACCTACGAGCAGTACTTC	CASSRREGTYEQYF
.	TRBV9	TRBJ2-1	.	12	TGTGCCAGCAGCGTAGTAAGTTCCGAGCAGTTCTTC	CASSVVSSEQFF
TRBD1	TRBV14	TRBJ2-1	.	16	TGTGCCAGCAGCCAAGCATGGACAGGGTCCTACAATGAGCAGTTCTTC	CASSQAWTGSYNEQFF
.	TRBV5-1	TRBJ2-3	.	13	TGCGCCAGCAGGGAGGCTCGGGTAGATACGCAGTATTTT	CASREARVDTQYF
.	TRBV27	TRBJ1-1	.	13	TGTGCCAGCAGATCGTCGGGGAACACTGAAGCTTTCTTT	CASRSSGNTEAFF
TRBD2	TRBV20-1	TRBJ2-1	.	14	TGCAGTGCTAGTTGGACTAGCAAGAGTAGTGAGCAGTTCTTC	CSASWTSKSSEQFF
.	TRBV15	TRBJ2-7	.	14	TGTGCCACCAGCAGAGATCCCATAACATACGAGCAGTACTTC	CATSRDPITYEQYF
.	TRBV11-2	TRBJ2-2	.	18	TGTGCCAGCACCATCCCTCAATTAGAGCGGCCAAACACCGGGGAGCTGTTTTTT	CASTIPQLERPNTGELFF
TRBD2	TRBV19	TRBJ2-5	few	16	TGTGCCAGTAGTAATGGACTAGCGGGAGGGCTGGAGACCCAGTACTTC	CASSNGLAGGLETQYF
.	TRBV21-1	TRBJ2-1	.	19	TGTGCCAGCAGCAAAGGAGGGACAGGAGTTCCCTTGGCAGAGTATGAGCAGTTCTTC	CASSKGGTGVPLAEYEQFF
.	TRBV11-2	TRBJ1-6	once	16	TGTGCCAGCAGCTTAGATCCGGCAGGGAACAATTCACCCCTCCACTTT	CASSLDPAGNNSPLHF
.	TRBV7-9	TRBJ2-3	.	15	TGTGCCAGCAGCCTTCTCGCGGGGAGCACAGATACGCAGTATTTT	CASSLLAGSTDTQYF
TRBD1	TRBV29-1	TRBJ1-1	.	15	TGCAGCGTCCGTGGGGAGGGGGCTGACTACACTGAAGCTTTCTTT	CSVRGEGADYTEAFF
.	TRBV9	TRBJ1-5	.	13	TGTGCCAGCAACAGGGATAGCAATCAGCCCCAGCATTTT	CASNRDSNQPQHF
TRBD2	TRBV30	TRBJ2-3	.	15	TGTGCCTGGAGTCGGGGGGGACCTAGCACAGATACGCAGTATTTT	CAWSRGGPSTDTQYF
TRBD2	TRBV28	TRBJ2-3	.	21	TGTGCCAGCAGTCCCCCGCCCGTCGCGGGAGGAATATTCCCGGGGACAGATACGCAGTATTTT	CASSPPPVAGGIFPGTDTQYF
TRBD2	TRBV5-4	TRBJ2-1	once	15	TGTGCCAGCAGCTCACAGACTAGCGGTATATATGAGCAGTTCTTC	CASSSQTSGIYEQFF
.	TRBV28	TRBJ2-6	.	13	TGTGCCAGCGGGAGCTCTGGGGCCAACGTCCTGACTTTC	CASGSSGANVLTF
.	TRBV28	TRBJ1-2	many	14	TGTGCCAGCAGTTTAGACAGCTTAGGCTATGGCTACACCTTC	CASSLDSLGYGYTF
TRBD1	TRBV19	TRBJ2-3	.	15	TGTGCCAGTAGTAGCTCCAGGGGGACCTACCAGACGCAGTATTTT	CASSSSRGTYQTQYF
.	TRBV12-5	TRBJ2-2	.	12	TGTGCTAGTGGTCCCCACCGTGGGGAGCTGTTTTTT	CASGPHRGELFF
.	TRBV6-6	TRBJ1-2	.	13	TGTGCCAGCGGGAACAGGGCAAACTATGGCTACACCTTC	CASGNRANYGYTF
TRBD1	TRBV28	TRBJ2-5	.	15	TGTGCCAGCAGTTTAATGGGGACAGGGGGAGAGACCCAGTACTTC	CASSLMGTGGETQYF
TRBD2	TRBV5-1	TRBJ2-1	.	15	TGCGCCAGCAGCTTCTTAGCGGGAGGGCAGGGTGAGCAGTTCTTC	CASSFLAGGQGEQFF
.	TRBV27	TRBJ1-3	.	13	TGTGCCAGCAAGCGGCACTCTGGAAACACCATATATTTT	CASKRHSGNTIYF
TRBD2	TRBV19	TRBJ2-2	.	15	TGTGCCAGTAGTATAGATCTACGGGGGGCCGGGGAGCTGTTTTTT	CASSIDLRGAGELFF
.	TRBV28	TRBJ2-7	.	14	TGTGCCAGCGAATTTACAGGGCCATCCTACGAGCAGTACTTC	CASEFTGPSYEQYF
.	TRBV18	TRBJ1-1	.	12	TGTGCCAGCTCACTAAAAAGGGGGGCAGCTTTCTTT	CASSLKRGAAFF
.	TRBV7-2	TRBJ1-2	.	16	TGTGCCAGCAGCTTAGAGGTGCAGGCCGCTAACTATGGCTACACCTTC	CASSLEVQAANYGYTF
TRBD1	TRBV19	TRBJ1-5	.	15	TGTGCCAGTAGTAAGGGGACAGGGGGGTTTCAGCCCCAGCATTTT	CASSKGTGGFQPQHF
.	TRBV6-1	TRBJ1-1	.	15	TGTGCCAGCAGTGAAACATACAGTATGAACACTGAAGCTTTCTTT	CASSETYSMNTEAFF
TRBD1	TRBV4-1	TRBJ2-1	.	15	TGCGCCAGCAGCCGCCCGACAGGGGGAAGAAATGAGCAGTTCTTC	CASSRPTGGRNEQFF
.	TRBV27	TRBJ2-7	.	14	TGTGCCAGCAGTTTAACACAGGAGGCCTACGAGCAGTACTTC	CASSLTQEAYEQYF
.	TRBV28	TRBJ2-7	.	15	TGTGCCAGCAGTTTTATCGGCGGCCACTCCTACGAGCAGTACTTC	CASSFIGGHSYEQYF
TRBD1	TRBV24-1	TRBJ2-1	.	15	TGTGCCACCAGTGATTATCAGGGGACAGGTAATGAGCAGTTCTTC	CATSDYQGTGNEQFF
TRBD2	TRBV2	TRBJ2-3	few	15	TGTGCCAGCAGTGAAGATAGCGGGAGCGGGGATACGCAGTATTTT	CASSEDSGSGDTQYF
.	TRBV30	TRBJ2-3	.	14	TGTGCCTGGAGTAGGGGGGGGAGTGGGGATACGCAGTATTTT	CAWSRGGSGDTQYF
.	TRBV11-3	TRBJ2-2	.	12	TGTGCCAGCAGCCGCGCGGCCGGGGAGCTGTTTTTT	CASSRAAGELFF
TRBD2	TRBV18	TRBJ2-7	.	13	TGTGCCAGCTCCCGGACTAGCGAGTACGAGCAGTACTTC	CASSRTSEYEQYF
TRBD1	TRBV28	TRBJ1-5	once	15	TGTGCCAGCAGTTTATCGGACAGGGCAGGGCAGCCCCAGCATTTT	CASSLSDRAGQPQHF
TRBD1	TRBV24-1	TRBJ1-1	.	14	TGTGCCACCAGGGGGACAGGGCGGAACACTGAAGCTTTCTTT	CATRGTGRNTEAFF
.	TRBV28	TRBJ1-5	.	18	TGTGCCAGCAGTTACTACCCCACAGGGACCCATAGCAATCAGCCCCAGCATTTT	CASSYYPTGTHSNQPQHF
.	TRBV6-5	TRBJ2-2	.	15	TGTGCCAGCAGAGGTTTGGCAGCGAACACCGGGGAGCTGTTTTTT	CASRGLAANTGELFF
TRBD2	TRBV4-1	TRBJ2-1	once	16	TGCGCCAGCAGCCAAGATCCGGGGGAGGGCCAGGGTGAGCAGTTCTTC	CASSQDPGEGQGEQFF